The next 21 T cell receptor beta chains were all read from a single sample in a study of breast tumors, draining lymph nodes, adjacent tissues (dated by TCRdb to the mid-2010s). Libraries were built with multiplex PCR. The sequencer was an Illumina HiSeq 2000. TCRdb trimmed public reads at Q25 via fastp, called clones via MiXCR and kept in-frame beta chains. Identical CDR3 protein sequences are pooled into one entry, listed with their most common genes and DNA. The sample table holds 45,000 or so distinct CDR3 sequences, of which around 23% were seen once. The ten largest clones take up about 7.6% of the sample. Specimen: breast tumor tissue. The receptors shown here come from a female donor with breast cancer. Some clones in this sample may be carry-over from other donors' samples.

This clonotype has a handful of counts. V usage is TRBV12-3 or TRBV12-4 and J usage is TRBJ2-5; TRBD2 is a possible D gene (6 bases). Trimming took off 6 bases at V and 5 bases at J, with 16 bases between the two ends. There are 14 residues in the CDR3. CDR3: CASSSRGSDETQYF. For the CDR3, the DNA is TGTGCCAGCAGCAGTCGGGGGTCCGACGAGACCCAGTACTTC.

This clonotype appeared many times. This chain links TRBV24-1 with TRBJ1-4; unclear D gene. V lost 2 bases, J lost 3 bases, and 15 bases lay in between. CDR1 is KGHDR, CDR2 SFDVKD, per germline. The CDR3 covers 17 residues. The CDR3 nucleotides are TGTGCCACCAGTGATTCTCCTCGGGCCGGGGCTAATGAAAAACTGTTTTTT. It specifies CATSDSPRAGANEKLFF.

This clonotype was counted only a few times. The chain carries TRBV3-1 and TRBJ2-3; 9 bases are shared with TRBD2. Germline CDR1 LGHDT, CDR2 YNNKEL (reference sequence). This CDR3 has 17 amino acids. Trimming at V came to 4 bases and at J to 7 bases, leaving 15 bases not matched to a gene. In DNA, the CDR3 is TGTGCCAGCAGCCCTAGACTTACTAGCGGGCTGGCAAATACGCAGTATTTT. Translation gives CASSPRLTSGLANTQYF.

This clonotype was picked up many times. The chain carries TRBV9 and TRBJ2-3; 11 bases align to TRBD2. Trimming cost V 3 bases and J 4 bases; bases outside gene matches: 7. This CDR3 spans 16 amino acids. CDR1 is SGDLS, CDR2 YYNGEE, per germline. Here the CDR3 reads CASSGDSGGAADTQYF. CDR3 DNA: TGTGCCAGCAGCGGCGATAGCGGGGGGGCAGCAGATACGCAGTATTTT.

This chain connects TRBV7-9 to TRBJ2-1; 10 bases match TRBD2. The CDR3 runs to 16 residues. Looked up from germline, CDR1 is SEHNR and CDR2 is FQNEAQ (reference sequence). V shed 1 base and J 9 bases; nucleotides not matched to a gene: 9. The DNA of the CDR3 is TGTGCCAGCAGCTTAGGCACAGCGGGGGGGCAGGGTGAGCAGTTCTTC. Translating it yields CASSLGTAGGQGEQFF.

This clonotype was detected many times. A read error may account for a junction end that differs from germline. The rearrangement links TRBV6-1 to TRBJ2-7; D is possibly TRBD2 (7 bases). The CDR3 extends over 15 amino acids. CDR1 and CDR2 (germline): MNHNS, SASEGT. The CDR3 DNA follows: TGTGCCAGCAGTGAAGCCGGCGGGGGCTCCCACGAGCAGTACTTC. The encoded protein is CASSEAGGGSHEQYF.

This clonotype was seen ten or more times. This chain links TRBV9 with TRBJ2-2; tentatively, D is TRBD1 or TRBD2 (6 bases each). In germline, CDR1 is SGDLS, CDR2 YYNGEE. The CDR3 consists of 16 residues. Between the trimmed V and J ends, which lost 1 base and 2 bases, there was a span of 12 bases. The CDR3 DNA follows: TGTGCCAGCAGCGTAAACTCGGGGGCTAACACCGGGGAGCTGTTTTTT. It is translated as CASSVNSGANTGELFF.

The chain has TRBV6-5 and TRBJ2-2, with 7 bases matching TRBD2. Germline V CDR1 and CDR2: MNHEY, SVGAGI. The CDR3 has 15 residues. V shed 6 bases, J shed 5 bases, and the junction held 9 bases outside the gene matches. Here the CDR3 reads CASSRLAPGTGELFF. The DNA of the CDR3 is TGTGCCAGCAGCAGACTAGCCCCGGGGACCGGGGAGCTGTTTTTT.

This clonotype was observed many times. The V call is TRBV9, the J call TRBJ2-2; D might be TRBD1 (6 bases). Germline values: CDR1 SGDLS, CDR2 YYNGEE. The CDR3 contains 15 residues. Trimming stripped 8 bases from V and 1 base from J, with 15 bases between. CDR3 in amino acids: CASKVGTLNTGELFF. The CDR3 DNA reads TGTGCCAGTAAGGTCGGGACACTGAACACCGGGGAGCTGTTTTTT.

The CDR3 nucleotides read TGTGCCAGCAGCCAGGGGGGACAGGGGGCGCGGGCTGAAGCTTTCTTT. This codes for CASSQGGQGARAEAFF. This chain uses TRBV3-1 with TRBJ1-1; TRBD1 aligns across 12 bases. Per germline, CDR1 LGHDT and CDR2 YNNKEL (reference sequence). The CDR3 length is 16 residues. With V trimmed by 3 bases and J by 6 bases, 8 bases remained unmatched.

This clonotype was counted at least ten times. The chain has TRBV20-1 and TRBJ2-7, with D hard to call. CDR1 and CDR2 from the germline V gene are DFQATT and SNEGSKA (reference sequence). The CDR3 has 15 amino acids. Trimming removed 4 bases from V and 7 bases from J, with 23 bases in between. CDR3 protein: CSANRGWQDLGEQYF. The CDR3 DNA reads as TGCAGTGCTAACCGCGGTTGGCAGGACCTCGGGGAGCAGTACTTC.

This clonotype was seen only a few times. The chain is built from TRBV6-6 and TRBJ2-2; weak D call: TRBD2 (6 bases). Germline lookup yields CDR1 MNHNY and CDR2 SVGAGI (reference sequence). The V end lost 5 bases, the J end lost 4 bases, and 14 bases lay between the germline ends. This CDR3 is 15 amino acids long. CDR3 residues: CASSTGAGTTGELFF. The CDR3 DNA is TGTGCCAGCAGTACGGGTGCGGGGACCACCGGGGAGCTGTTTTTT.

As regards this clonotype: The junction departs from the called germline gene at one end, perhaps through a read error. This chain joins TRBV20-1 and TRBJ2-2; the D is unclear. The germline CDR1 and CDR2 sequences are DFQATT and SNEGSKA (reference sequence). There are 12 residues in the CDR3. CDR3 in DNA: TGCGGTGCTAGAGATCGTCCCGGGGAGCTGTTTTTT. Translating gives CGARDRPGELFF.

V and J are TRBV19 and TRBJ1-1, with D hard to call. The germline V gene has CDR1 LNHDA and CDR2 SQIVND (reference sequence). With 6 bases removed from V and 2 bases from J, the gap between germline ends came to 10 bases. The CDR3 has 13 residues. CDR3 coding DNA: TGTGCCAGTAGCCCTGACGGTAACACTGAAGCTTTCTTT. It yields the protein CASSPDGNTEAFF. The entire variable domain, with the rest obtained from reference TRBV19 and TRBJ1-1, is as follows: DGGITQSPKYLFRKEGQNVTLSCEQNLNHDAMYWYRQDPGQGLRLIYYSQIVNDFQKGDIAEGYSVSREKKESFPLTVTSAQKNPTAFYLCASSPDGNTEAFFGQGTRLTVV.

This clonotype was detected a few times. The CDR3 here is CASSARGGNTDTQYF. The CDR3 nucleotides read TGTGCCAGCAGCGCCCGGGGGGGGAACACAGATACGCAGTATTTT. The chain links TRBV9 to TRBJ2-3; 8 bases fit TRBD2. With V trimmed by 3 bases and J by 2 bases, 5 bases remained unmatched. The CDR3 covers 15 residues. Germline CDR1 SGDLS, CDR2 YYNGEE.

This clonotype was picked up a small number of times. The V gene is TRBV5-1, the J gene TRBJ2-1; 8 nucleotides align to TRBD2. Germline V gene sequence: CDR1 SGHRS, CDR2 YFSETQ. Trimming took 4 bases from V and 9 from J; bases not matched to a gene: 9. The CDR3 is 14 residues long. The CDR3 DNA reads TGCGCCAGCAGCCCGCCAGGGACTAGTGTTGAGCAGTTCTTC. Protein product: CASSPPGTSVEQFF.

This clonotype has a count of ten or more. The chain carries TRBV7-9 and TRBJ2-5; D gene unclear. The CDR3 is made up of 15 amino acids. V lost 3 bases to trimming and J lost 3 bases, with 14 bases between them. Per germline, CDR1 SEHNR and CDR2 FQNEAQ (reference sequence). The CDR3 sequence: CASSLGNYLEETQYF. DNA for the CDR3: TGTGCCAGCAGCTTGGGAAATTACTTAGAAGAGACCCAGTACTTC.

The chain couples TRBV28 to TRBJ2-2, with D uncertain. The CDR3 consists of 11 residues. Germline CDR1 is MDHEN and CDR2 is SYDVKM. The CDR3 DNA reads TGTGCAAGTAAAGACGCCGGGGAGCTGTTTTTT. Amino acids: CASKDAGELFF.

In its sample, this clonotype was seen many times. This chain connects TRBV9 to TRBJ1-2; D is unclear. CDR1 and CDR2 from the germline V gene are SGDLS and YYNGEE. The CDR3 covers 13 residues. V was cut by 1 base and J by 8 bases, with 12 bases left in between. CDR3: CASSVPGIVGYTF. The CDR3 coding sequence is TGTGCCAGCAGCGTACCGGGGATTGTGGGCTACACCTTC.

This clonotype was counted many times. The V call is TRBV7-3, the J call TRBJ1-2, with 10 bases matching TRBD1. The CDR3 has 16 residues. The V and J ends lost 3 bases and 5 bases, in that order; junction bases with no gene match: 9. Germline loops: CDR1 SGHTA, CDR2 FQGTGA. The CDR3 spells CASSLRARQGAYGYTF. CDR3 coding DNA: TGTGCCAGCAGCTTGAGGGCTAGACAGGGGGCATATGGCTACACCTTC.

This clonotype was recorded at least ten times. The J gene is TRBJ2-7, the V gene TRBV7-3, with no clear D. Between the trimmed V and J ends, which lost 4 bases and 5 bases, there was a span of 12 bases. Germline V CDR1 and CDR2: SGHTA, FQGTGA. The length of the CDR3 is 13 residues. This chain's CDR3 is CASSSHPGDEQYF. In nucleotides, the CDR3 is TGTGCCAGCAGCTCCCACCCAGGCGACGAGCAGTACTTC.